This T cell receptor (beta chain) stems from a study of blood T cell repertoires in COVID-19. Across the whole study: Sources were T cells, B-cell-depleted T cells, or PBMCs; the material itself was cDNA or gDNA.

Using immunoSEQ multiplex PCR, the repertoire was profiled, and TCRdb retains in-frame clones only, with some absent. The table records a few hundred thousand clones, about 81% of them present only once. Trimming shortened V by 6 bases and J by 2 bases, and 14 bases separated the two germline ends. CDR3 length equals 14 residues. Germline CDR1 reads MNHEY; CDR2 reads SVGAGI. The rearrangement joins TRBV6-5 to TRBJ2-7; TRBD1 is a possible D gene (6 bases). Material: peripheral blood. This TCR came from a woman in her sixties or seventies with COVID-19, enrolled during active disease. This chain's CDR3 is CASRDSNPAYEQYF. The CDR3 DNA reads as TGTGCCAGCAGGGACAGCAATCCCGCCTACGAGCAGTACTTC.